This T cell receptor (beta chain) originates from a study of cytomegalovirus exposure and HLA in healthy donors (dated by TCRdb to about 2017). With regard to the full study: The 500 to 800 repertoires of the first cohort and the roughly 110 validation repertoires were produced on the same platform, according to a later analysis. The aim of the study was to test whether cataloging public T cell receptors could identify signatures of past pathogen exposure. Along with the approximately 700-subject first cohort, a separate validation cohort of roughly 110 different subjects was used. High-throughput TCR immunosequencing, statistical association of individual TCRs with disease status, and machine learning were combined to predict cytomegalovirus infection status.

The library was generated by the immunoSEQ multiplex PCR assay. The authors processed their data as follows. To diagnose cytomegalovirus status from the catalog of TCR beta chain sequences, a statistical classification framework was built. In TCRdb, the immuneACCESS table is reduced to in-frame sequences with V and J assigned. These tables do not hold every clone; where another copy was compared, an unresolved V gene accounts for under half, and the others remain unexplained. The V and J calls and clone size come from that table; D and trimming were worked out from the DNA. For this sample there are roughly 170,000 clones; 65% to 85% appear just once. The leading ten clones occupy around 2.8% of the sample. A note on this clone: It lacks a known antigen. No base-level quality is on record; no much larger clone is a single base apart.

Between the V and J ends, shortened by 8 bases and 0 bases respectively, the junction contains 10 bases. The CDR1 and CDR2 encoded by the germline V gene are SQVTM and ANQGSEA. Inclusive of the bounding cysteine and phenylalanine, the CDR3 is 13 residues long. The only DNA kept is the CDR3, 39 bases in frame from the first base. The donors were included in the validation cohort of 120 subjects, a group kept apart from the roughly 730-subject first cohort. Beyond this particular receptor, the publication reports: A later analysis found that TCRs clustered in the first cohort also tended to co-occur in the 130 or so validation repertoires, with 94% of cluster scores above 0. It was suggested by the authors that the approach could potentially be generalized to other disease states and immunological phenotypes. The classifier was reported to diagnose cytomegalovirus status with high specificity and sensitivity in both the original cohort and the validation cohort. A total of 150 to 200 TCR beta chains were listed by the study as associated with cytomegalovirus. Most TCR sequences were observed very rarely across donors, whereas some public TCRs were present in many individuals. The validation cohort had no HLA typing available for a later analysis, so co-occurrence within that cohort was assessed over all 120 or so repertoires. Three of the identified cytomegalovirus-associated TCR beta chains were confirmed in vitro to be specific for cytomegalovirus antigens.

Sample: PBMCs. The clonotype originates from a woman between 18 and 30 years old in good health and CMV-seropositive. The sequence joins TRBV29-1 to TRBJ2-2; the D segment could be TRBD2, given 6 matching bases. The base sequence is TGCAGCACGAGGGACTCGAACACCGGGGAGCTGTTTTTT. This gives the protein CSTRDSNTGELFF.